This TCR beta chain was captured in a study of breast tumors, draining lymph nodes, adjacent tissues. Overall study findings and caveats: Data only fit, rather than demonstrated, lymph node origin of most tumor T cells.

This clonotype has at least ten counts. What it binds is not known. MiXCR was run by TCRdb on the multiplex PCR reads, yielding one entry per CDR3 protein. In the table there are roughly 80,000 distinct CDR3 sequences, around 20% of which are singletons. Samples came from axillary lymph nodes draining the breast cancer. Material: axillary lymph node tissue. This sequence was found in a female donor with breast cancer. Some clones in this sample may be carry-over from other donors' samples.

The CDR3 loop reads CSARVTGIPNEQYF. The CDR3 bases are TGCAGTGCTAGAGTAACAGGGATCCCTAACGAGCAGTACTTC. The chain combines TRBV20-1 with TRBJ2-7, with D maybe TRBD1 (6 bases). The CDR3 extends over 14 amino acids. Trimming took 1 base from V and 5 from J, leaving 15 bases between them. In germline, CDR1 is DFQATT, CDR2 SNEGSKA (reference sequence).